The sequence of this TCR beta chain was determined in a study of blood T cell repertoires in COVID-19. Using immunoSEQ multiplex PCR, the repertoire was profiled, and TCRdb retains in-frame clones only, with some absent. The profile shows approximately 360,000 clones, around 90% of them singletons. Sequencing was performed on peripheral blood. The sequence was collected from a man between 40 and 49 years old with acute or convalescent COVID-19.

CDR3: CSASGWNTIYF. The CDR3 coding sequence is TGCAGTGCTTCGGGGTGGAACACCATATATTTT. The chain employs TRBV20-1 and TRBJ1-3; D gene ambiguous. CDR1 DFQATT and CDR2 SNEGSKA come from the germline V gene (reference sequence). This CDR3 spans 11 amino acids. The ends were cut back, 5 bases at V and 7 bases at J, with 9 bases in the middle.